One T cell receptor beta chain is described in this entry. Its antigen is unknown. Sequencing used immunoSEQ multiplex PCR; TCRdb keeps in-frame clones, though not all of them. The table includes roughly 63,000 clones, approximately 88% detected once. The CDR3 sequence is 15 residues long. Germline CDR1 MDHEN, CDR2 SYDVKM. Germline trimming cut 3 bases from V and 4 bases from J; bases unmatched to any gene: 5. This record comes from a study of cytomegalovirus exposure and HLA in healthy donors. Findings and caveats of the study: First-cohort TCR clusters tended to co-occur in the approximately 130 validation repertoires, a later analysis found.

The sequenced material came from PBMCs. This clonotype was obtained from a woman between 18 and 29 years old in good health and CMV-seronegative. The V gene is TRBV28, the J gene TRBJ2-1; 8 nucleotides agree with TRBD2. CDR3 DNA sequence: TGTGCCAGCAGTTTTGCCAGCGGGGGTTACAATGAGCAGTTCTTC. Its translation: CASSFASGGYNEQFF.